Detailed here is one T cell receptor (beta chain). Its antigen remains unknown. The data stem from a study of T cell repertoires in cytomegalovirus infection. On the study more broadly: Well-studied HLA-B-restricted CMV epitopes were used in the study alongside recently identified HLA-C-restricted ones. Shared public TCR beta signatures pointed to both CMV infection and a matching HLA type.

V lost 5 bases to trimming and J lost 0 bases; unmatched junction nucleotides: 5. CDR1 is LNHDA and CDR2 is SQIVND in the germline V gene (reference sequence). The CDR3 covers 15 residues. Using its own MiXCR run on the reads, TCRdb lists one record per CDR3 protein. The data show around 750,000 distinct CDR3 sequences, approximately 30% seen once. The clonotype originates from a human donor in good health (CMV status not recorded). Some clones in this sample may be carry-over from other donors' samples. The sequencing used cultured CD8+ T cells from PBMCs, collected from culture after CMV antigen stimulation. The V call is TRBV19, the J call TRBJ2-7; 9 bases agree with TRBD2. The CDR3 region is CASSDRTSDSYEQYF. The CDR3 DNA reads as TGTGCCAGTAGTGACCGGACTAGCGACTCCTACGAGCAGTACTTC.